This record concerns one T cell receptor (beta chain) sequence. The CDR3 consists of 14 residues. The trim removed 7 bases at V and 3 bases at J, leaving 4 bases unmatched. Germline CDR1 ENHRY, CDR2 SYGVKD. CD45RO-negative cells were positively selected for CCR7, leaving out terminally differentiated effector memory CD45RA+ cells. The study drew its donors from healthy HIV-negative adults without recent acute infections or vaccinations. This sample was included in a study of shared clonotypes between healthy human individuals. The assay was run at deep level. Data came from immunoSEQ multiplex PCR; TCRdb stores just in-frame clones and leaves some out. The sample contains 800,000 or so clones, 90% to 98% of which appear only once.

The sequence was collected from a man aged 30 to 45 in good health. The sequencing sample was made of naive CD8+ T cells sorted from blood. This chain links TRBV10-3 with TRBJ1-5; 9 nucleotides line up with TRBD1. The DNA for the CDR3 is TGTGCCATCAAGGGACAGGGTATCAATCAGCCCCAGCATTTT. Translating gives CAIKGQGINQPQHF.